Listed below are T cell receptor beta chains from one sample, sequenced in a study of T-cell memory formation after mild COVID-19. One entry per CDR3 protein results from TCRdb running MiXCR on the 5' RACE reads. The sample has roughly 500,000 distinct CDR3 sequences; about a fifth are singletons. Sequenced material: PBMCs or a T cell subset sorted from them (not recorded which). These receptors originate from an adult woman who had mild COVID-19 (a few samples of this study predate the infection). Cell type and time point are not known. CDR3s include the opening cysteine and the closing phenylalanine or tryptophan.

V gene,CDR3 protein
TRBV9,CASSVENRATEAFF
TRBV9,CASSTSGAGGYEQYF
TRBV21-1,CASSNPHERGHDEQFF
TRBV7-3,CASSPLGDRGDTQYF
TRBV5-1,CASSLGPGTLSSYEQYF
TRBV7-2,CASSPEQGSGETQYF
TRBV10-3,CAIRRGEGTEAFF
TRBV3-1,CASSQGPRDRSYGYTF
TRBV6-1,CASNLGRSPYGYTF
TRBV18,CASSPSYGVSYNEQFF
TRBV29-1,CSVETSGHEQFF
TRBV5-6,CASSFGRGSQETQYF
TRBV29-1,CSVEDLAGSSYEQYF
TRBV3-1,CASSQDGAGEAFF
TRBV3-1,CASSPAVLAGRVRYNEQFF
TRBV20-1,CSASSVGGPTDTQYF
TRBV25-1,CASSEQGKTGELFF
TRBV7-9,CASSPPFGQGANTEAFF
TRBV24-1,CATSDDGLTAQETQYF
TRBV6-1,CASSEVTGYGYTF
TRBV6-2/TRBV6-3,CASSYTRTYPGSSYNEQFF
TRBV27,CASSLSGGSGGLEQYF
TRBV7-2,CASSFGGASNQPQHF
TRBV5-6,CASSLVPSGRVETQYF